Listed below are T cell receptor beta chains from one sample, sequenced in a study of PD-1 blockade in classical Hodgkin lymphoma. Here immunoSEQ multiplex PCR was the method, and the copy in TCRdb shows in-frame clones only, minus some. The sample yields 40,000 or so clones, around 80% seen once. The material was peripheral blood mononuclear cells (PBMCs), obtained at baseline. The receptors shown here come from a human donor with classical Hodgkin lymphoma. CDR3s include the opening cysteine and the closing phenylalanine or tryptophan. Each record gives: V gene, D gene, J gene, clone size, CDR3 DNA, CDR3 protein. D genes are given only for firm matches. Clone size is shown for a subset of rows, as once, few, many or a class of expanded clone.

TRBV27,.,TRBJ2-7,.,TGTGCCAGCAGCGCCAGCTATAACGTCCCTCTGGAGGAGCAGTACTTC,CASSASYNVPLEEQYF
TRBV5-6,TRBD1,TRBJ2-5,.,TGTGCCAGCAGCGGGGACAGGGGGCTCCAAGAGACCCAGTACTTC,CASSGDRGLQETQYF
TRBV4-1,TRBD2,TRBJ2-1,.,TGCGCCAGCAGCCAAGATTGGGAGGGCTACAATGAGCAGTTCTTC,CASSQDWEGYNEQFF
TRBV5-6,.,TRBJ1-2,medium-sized,TGTGCCAGCAGCTTGAAGGGAAAGTATGGCTACACCTTC,CASSLKGKYGYTF
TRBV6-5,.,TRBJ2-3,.,TGTGCCAGCAGTTACTCCCGGGTCATCAACACAGATACGCAGTATTTT,CASSYSRVINTDTQYF
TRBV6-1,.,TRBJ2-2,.,TGTGCCAGCAGTCCACAGGGAACCGGGGAGCTGTTTTTT,CASSPQGTGELFF
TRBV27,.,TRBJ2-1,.,TGTGCCAGCATGAATTTGGGACTGACCTACAATGAGCAGTTCTTC,CASMNLGLTYNEQFF
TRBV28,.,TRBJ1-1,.,TGTGCCAGCAGCCCCCCCGTGGGCCGCGGAGCTTTCTTT,CASSPPVGRGAFF
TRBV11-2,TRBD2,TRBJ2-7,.,TGTGCCAGCGGGGGGACTAGCTTCTACGAGCAGTACTTC,CASGGTSFYEQYF
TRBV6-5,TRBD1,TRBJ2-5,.,TGTGCCAGCAGCGACCCCGGGACAGAAGAGACCCAGTACTTC,CASSDPGTEETQYF
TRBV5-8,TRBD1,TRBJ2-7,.,TGTGCCAGCAGCTTGAAGGACAGGGCTTCCTACGAGCAGTACTTC,CASSLKDRASYEQYF
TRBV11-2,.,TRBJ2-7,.,TGTGCCAGCAGCTTTAGGTACTTCGCTAGTACCTACGAGCAGTACTTC,CASSFRYFASTYEQYF
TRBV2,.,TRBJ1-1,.,TGTGCCAGCAGCCCACGCCCAAGGAGCACTGAAGCTTTCTTT,CASSPRPRSTEAFF
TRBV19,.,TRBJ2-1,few,TGTGCCAGTACCACGTATCGGAATGAGCAGTTCTTC,CASTTYRNEQFF
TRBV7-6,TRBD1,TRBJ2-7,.,TGTGCCAGCAGTTCTACTAGGGGGCGTGAGCAGTACTTC,CASSSTRGREQYF
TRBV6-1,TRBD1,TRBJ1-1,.,TGTGCCAGCAGTGAACAGGGGGCCATGGGCACTGAAGCTTTCTTT,CASSEQGAMGTEAFF